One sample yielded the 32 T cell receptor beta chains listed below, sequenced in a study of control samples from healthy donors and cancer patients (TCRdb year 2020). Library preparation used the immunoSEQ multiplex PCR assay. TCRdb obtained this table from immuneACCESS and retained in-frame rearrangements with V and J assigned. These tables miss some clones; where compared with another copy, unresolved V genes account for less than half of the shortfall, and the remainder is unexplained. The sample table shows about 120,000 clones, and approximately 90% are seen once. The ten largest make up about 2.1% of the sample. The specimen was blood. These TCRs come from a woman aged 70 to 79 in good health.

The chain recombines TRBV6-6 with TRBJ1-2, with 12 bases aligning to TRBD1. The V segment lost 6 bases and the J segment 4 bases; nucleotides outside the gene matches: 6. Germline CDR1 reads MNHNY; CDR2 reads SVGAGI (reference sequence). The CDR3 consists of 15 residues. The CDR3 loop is CASSREGQGAYGYTF. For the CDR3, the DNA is TGTGCCAGCAGCCGGGAGGGACAGGGGGCCTATGGCTACACCTTC.

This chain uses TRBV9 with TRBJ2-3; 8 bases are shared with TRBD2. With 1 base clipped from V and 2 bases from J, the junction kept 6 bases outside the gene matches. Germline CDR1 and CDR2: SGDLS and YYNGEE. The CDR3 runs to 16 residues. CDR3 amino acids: CASSVSQRGHTDTQYF. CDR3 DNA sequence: TGTGCCAGCAGCGTATCTCAGCGGGGGCACACAGATACGCAGTATTTT.

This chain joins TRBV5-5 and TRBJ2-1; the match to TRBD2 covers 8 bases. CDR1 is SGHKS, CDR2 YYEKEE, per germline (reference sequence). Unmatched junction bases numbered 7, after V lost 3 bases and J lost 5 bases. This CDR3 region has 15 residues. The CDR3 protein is CASSSRGGPNNEQFF. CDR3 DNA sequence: TGTGCCAGCAGCTCCCGGGGGGGCCCCAACAATGAGCAGTTCTTC.

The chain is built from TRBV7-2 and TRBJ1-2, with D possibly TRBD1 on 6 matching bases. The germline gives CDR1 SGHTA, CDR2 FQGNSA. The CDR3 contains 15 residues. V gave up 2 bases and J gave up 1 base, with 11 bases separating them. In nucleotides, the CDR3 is TGTGCCAGCAGCTTAACCCCGGACAGTAACTATGGCTACACCTTC. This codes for CASSLTPDSNYGYTF.

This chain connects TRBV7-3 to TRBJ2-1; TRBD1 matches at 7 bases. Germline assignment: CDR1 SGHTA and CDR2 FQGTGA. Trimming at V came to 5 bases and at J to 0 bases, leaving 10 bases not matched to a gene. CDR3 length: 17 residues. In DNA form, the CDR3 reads TGTGCCAGCAGCCCCCCGGGACAGAGATTCTCCTACAATGAGCAGTTCTTC. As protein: CASSPPGQRFSYNEQFF.

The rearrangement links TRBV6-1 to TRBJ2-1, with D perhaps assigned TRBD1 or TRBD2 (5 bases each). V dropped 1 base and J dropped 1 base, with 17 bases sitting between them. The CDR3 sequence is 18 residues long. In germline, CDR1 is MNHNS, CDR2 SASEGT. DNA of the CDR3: TGTGCCAGCAGTGAAGTTGTAGCAGGGTGGGGGTCCTACAATGAGCAGTTCTTC. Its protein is CASSEVVAGWGSYNEQFF.

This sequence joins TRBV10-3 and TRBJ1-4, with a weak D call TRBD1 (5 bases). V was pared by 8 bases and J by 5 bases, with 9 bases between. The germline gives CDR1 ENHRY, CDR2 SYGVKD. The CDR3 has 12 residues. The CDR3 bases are TGTGCCATCGCGGGGACGAATGAAAAACTGTTTTTT. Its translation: CAIAGTNEKLFF.

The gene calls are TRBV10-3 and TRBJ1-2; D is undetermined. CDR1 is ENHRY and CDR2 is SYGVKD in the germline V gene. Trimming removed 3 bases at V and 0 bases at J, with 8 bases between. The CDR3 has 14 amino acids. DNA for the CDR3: TGTGCCATCAGTGACGGCAGTTCTAACTATGGCTACACCTTC. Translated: CAISDGSSNYGYTF.

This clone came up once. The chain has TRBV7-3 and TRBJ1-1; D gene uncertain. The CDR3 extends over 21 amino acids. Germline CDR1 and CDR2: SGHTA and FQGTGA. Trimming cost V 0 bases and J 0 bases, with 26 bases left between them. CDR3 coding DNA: TGTGCCAGCAGCTTAACCCGGGGAGGGAAGTCTTCCCAATACATGAACACTGAAGCTTTCTTT. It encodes CASSLTRGGKSSQYMNTEAFF.

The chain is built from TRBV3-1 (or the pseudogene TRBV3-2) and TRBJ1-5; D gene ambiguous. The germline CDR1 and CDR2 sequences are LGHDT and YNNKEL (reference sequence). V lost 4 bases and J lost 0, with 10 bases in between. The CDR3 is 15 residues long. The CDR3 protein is CASSPVSYSNQPQHF. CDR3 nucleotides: TGTGCCAGCAGCCCGGTCAGCTATAGCAATCAGCCCCAGCATTTT.

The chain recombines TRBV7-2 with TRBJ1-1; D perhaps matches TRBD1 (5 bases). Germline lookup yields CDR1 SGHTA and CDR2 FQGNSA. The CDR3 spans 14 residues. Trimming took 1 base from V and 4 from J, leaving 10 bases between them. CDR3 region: CASSLGQGPTEAFF. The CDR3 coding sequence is TGTGCCAGCAGCTTAGGGCAGGGCCCCACTGAAGCTTTCTTT.

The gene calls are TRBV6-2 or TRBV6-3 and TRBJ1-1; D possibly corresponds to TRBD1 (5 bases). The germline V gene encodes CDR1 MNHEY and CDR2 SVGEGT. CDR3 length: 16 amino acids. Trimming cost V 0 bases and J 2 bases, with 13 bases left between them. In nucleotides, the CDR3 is TGTGCCAGCAGTTACTCGAATAGGTGGGACAACACTGAAGCTTTCTTT. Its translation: CASSYSNRWDNTEAFF.

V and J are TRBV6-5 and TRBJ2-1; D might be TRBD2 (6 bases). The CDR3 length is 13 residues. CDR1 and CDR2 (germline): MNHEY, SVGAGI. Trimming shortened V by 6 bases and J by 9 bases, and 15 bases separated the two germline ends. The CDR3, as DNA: TGTGCCAGCAGCCTCCCCGGGGGAGGTGAGCAGTTCTTC. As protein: CASSLPGGGEQFF.

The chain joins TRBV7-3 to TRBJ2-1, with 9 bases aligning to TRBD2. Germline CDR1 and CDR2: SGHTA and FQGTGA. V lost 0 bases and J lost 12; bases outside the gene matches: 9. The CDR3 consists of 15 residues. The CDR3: CASSLTFGGGAAQFF. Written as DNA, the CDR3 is TGTGCCAGCAGCTTAACTTTTGGCGGGGGGGCCGCGCAGTTCTTC.

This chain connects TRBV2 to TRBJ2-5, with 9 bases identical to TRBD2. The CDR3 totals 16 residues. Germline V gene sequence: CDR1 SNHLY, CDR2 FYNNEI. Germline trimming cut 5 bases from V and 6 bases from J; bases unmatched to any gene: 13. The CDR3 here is CASSPSGGIVSKTQYF. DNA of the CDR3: TGTGCCAGCAGTCCAAGCGGGGGGATCGTTTCGAAGACCCAGTACTTC.

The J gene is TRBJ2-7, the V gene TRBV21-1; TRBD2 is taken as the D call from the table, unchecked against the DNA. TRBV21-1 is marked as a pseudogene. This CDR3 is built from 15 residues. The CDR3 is CASSEAGGRGDEQYF. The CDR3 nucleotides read TGTGCCAGCAGCGAAGCAGGGGGGAGGGGGGACGAGCAGTACTTC.

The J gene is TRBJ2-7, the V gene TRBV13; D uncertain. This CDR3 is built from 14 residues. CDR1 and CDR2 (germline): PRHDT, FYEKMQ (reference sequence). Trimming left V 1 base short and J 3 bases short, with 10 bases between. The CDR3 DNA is TGTGCCAGCAGCTTAGAGAAGGGCTACTACGAGCAGTACTTC. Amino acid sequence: CASSLEKGYYEQYF.

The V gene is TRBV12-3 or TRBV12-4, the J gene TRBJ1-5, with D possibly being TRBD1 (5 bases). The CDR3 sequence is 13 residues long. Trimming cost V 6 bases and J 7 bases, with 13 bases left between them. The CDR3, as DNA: TGTGCCAGCAGCCCCGGGGGAGGGCAGCCCCAGCATTTT. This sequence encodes CASSPGGGQPQHF.

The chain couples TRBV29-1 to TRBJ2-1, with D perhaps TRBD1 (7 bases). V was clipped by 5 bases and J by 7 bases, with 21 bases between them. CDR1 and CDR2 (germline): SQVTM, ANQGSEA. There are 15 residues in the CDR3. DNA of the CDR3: TGCAGCGTTTGGGTGGGGCAGGGGGGCCTTAATGAGCAGTTCTTC. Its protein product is CSVWVGQGGLNEQFF.

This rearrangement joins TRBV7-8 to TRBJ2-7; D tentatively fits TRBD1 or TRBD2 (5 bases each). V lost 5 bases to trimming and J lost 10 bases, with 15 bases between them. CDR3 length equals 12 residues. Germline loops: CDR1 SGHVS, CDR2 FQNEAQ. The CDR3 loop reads CASSHWGTSQYF. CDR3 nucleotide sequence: TGTGCCAGCAGCCACTGGGGGACGTCACAGTACTTC. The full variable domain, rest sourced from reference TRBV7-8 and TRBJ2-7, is GAGVSQSPRYKVAKRGQDVALRCDPISGHVSLFWYQQALGQGPEFLTYFQNEAQLDKSGLPSDRFFAERPEGSVSTLKIQRTQQEDSAVYLCASSHWGTSQYFGPGTRLTVT.

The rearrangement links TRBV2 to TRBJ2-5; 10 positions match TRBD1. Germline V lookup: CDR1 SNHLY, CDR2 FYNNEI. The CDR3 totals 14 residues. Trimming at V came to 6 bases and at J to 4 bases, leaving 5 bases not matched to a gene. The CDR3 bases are TGTGCCAGCAGCTGGGACAGGGGTGCAGAGACCCAGTACTTC. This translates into CASSWDRGAETQYF.

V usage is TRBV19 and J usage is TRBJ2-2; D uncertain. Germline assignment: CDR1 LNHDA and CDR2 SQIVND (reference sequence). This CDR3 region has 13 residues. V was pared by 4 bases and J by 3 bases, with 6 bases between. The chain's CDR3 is CASSTDYTGELFF. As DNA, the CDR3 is TGTGCCAGTAGTACCGATTACACCGGGGAGCTGTTTTTT.

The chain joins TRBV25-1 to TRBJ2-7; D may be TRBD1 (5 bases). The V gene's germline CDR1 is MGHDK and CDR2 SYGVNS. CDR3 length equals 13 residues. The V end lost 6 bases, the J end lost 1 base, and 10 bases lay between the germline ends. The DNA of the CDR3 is TGTGCCAGCAGGGCACAGGCTTCCTACGAGCAGTACTTC. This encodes CASRAQASYEQYF.

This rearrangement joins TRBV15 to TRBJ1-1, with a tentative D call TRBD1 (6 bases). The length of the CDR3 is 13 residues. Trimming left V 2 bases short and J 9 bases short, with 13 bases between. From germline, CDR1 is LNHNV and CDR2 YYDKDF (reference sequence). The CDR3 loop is CATSRPRQVQAFF. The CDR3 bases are TGTGCCACCAGCAGACCCAGACAGGTTCAAGCTTTCTTT. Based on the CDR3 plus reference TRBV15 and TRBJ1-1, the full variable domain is DAMVIQNPRYQVTQFGKPVTLSCSQTLNHNVMYWYQQKSSQAPKLLFHYYDKDFNNEADTPDNFQSRRPNTSFCFLDIRSPGLGDTAMYLCATSRPRQVQAFFGQGTRLTVV.

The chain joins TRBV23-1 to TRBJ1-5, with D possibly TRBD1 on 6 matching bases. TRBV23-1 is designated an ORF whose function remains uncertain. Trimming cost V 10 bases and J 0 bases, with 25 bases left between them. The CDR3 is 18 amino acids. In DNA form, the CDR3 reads TGCGCCAACAAAGAACAGGGCAGCGGAAATTATAGCAATCAGCCCCAGCATTTT. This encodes CANKEQGSGNYSNQPQHF.

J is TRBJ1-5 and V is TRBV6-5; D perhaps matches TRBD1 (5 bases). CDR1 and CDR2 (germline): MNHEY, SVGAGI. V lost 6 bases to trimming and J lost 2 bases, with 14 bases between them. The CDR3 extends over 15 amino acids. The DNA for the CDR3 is TGTGCCAGCAGCCTCCCGGGGGGGGGCAATCAGCCCCAGCATTTT. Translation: CASSLPGGGNQPQHF.

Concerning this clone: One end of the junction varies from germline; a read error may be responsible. The CDR3 nucleotides are TGTGCCAGCAGTTACCAGAGGACCGGGGAGCTGCTTTTT. Encoded protein: CASSYQRTGELLF. This chain joins TRBV6-5 and TRBJ2-2; D is perhaps TRBD2 (5 bases). The CDR3 is 13 residues long. Germline CDR1 reads MNHEY; CDR2 reads SVGAGI.

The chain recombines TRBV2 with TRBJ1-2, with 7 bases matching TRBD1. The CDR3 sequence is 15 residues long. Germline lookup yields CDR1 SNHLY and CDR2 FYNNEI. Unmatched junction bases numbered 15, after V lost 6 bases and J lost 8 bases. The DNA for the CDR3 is TGTGCCAGCAGACGATCGACAGGGAAGTTTACCGGCTACACCTTC. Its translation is CASRRSTGKFTGYTF.

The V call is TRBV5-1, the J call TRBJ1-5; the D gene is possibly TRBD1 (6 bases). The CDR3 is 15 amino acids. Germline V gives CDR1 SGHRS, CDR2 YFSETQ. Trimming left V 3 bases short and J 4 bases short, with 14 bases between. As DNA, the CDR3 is TGCGCCAGCAGCTGGGGATGGACAGATAATCAGCCCCAGCATTTT. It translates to CASSWGWTDNQPQHF.

CDR3 loop: CASSFGQLVTGELFF. The DNA of the CDR3 is TGTGCCAGCAGCTTCGGACAGTTAGTCACCGGGGAGCTGTTTTTT. This sequence joins TRBV7-6 and TRBJ2-2; D is possibly TRBD1 (6 bases). This CDR3 region has 15 residues. The ends were cut back, 3 bases at V and 4 bases at J, with 12 bases in the middle. Germline CDR1 reads SGHVS; CDR2 reads FNYEAQ.

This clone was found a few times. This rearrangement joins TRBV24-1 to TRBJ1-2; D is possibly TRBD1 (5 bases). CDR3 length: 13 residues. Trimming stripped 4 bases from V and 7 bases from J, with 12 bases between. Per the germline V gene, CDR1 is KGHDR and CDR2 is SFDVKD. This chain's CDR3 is CATSEGDYGGYTF. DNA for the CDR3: TGTGCCACCAGTGAGGGGGACTATGGTGGCTACACCTTC.

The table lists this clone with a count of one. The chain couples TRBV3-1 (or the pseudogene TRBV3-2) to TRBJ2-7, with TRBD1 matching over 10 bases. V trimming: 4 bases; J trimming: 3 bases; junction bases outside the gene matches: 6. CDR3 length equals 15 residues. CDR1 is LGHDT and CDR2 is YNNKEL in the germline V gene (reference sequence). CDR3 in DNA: TGTGCCAGCAGCCTGGACAGGGGGATTAGCTACGAGCAGTACTTC. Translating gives CASSLDRGISYEQYF.